The entry below describes one T cell receptor beta chain. Its target is unknown. Survey-level resolution applied to immunoSEQ assay v3.0. The study targeted roughly 35,000-50,000 T-cell genomes per sample in sequencing. Libraries were prepared by immunoSEQ multiplex PCR; TCRdb keeps only in-frame clonotypes and omits some of them. The profile shows 25,000 to 30,000 clones, approximately 85% of them singletons. The entry originates in a study of long-term antiretroviral therapy in people with HIV. Study-wide results and limits: Whereas controls had wider CDR3 length ranges, HIV repertoires had narrower ones. Post-ART samples showed increased diversity that remained below transplant donor control levels.

The CDR3 runs to 14 residues. The V segment lost 1 base and the J segment 4 bases; nucleotides outside the gene matches: 0. CDR1 is MNHEY and CDR2 is SMNVEV in the germline V gene (reference sequence). There were no participants with HIV treated outside the United States. The sequencing here drew on unsorted PBMCs, taken 2.9 years after starting antiretroviral therapy. The chain combines TRBV27 with TRBJ2-3; 9 bases align to TRBD1. This receptor was obtained from a man aged 50 or older with HIV. CDR3 sequence reads: CASSLWTGADTQYF. The CDR3 DNA reads TGTGCCAGCAGTTTATGGACAGGGGCAGATACGCAGTATTTT.